The text below deals with one T cell receptor beta chain. Antigen unknown. This entry belongs to a study of immune evolution from preneoplasia to lung adenocarcinoma. Assay used: immunoSEQ multiplex PCR; TCRdb lists only in-frame clones, some missing. The sample lists around 9,100 clones, 70% to 90% seen once, with roughly 5.5% in the top ten. Findings and limits, study-wide: Later-stage lesions appeared to have more T cells, more diversity, less clonality. From normal lung to invasive adenocarcinoma, top clone frequencies appeared to decrease. Compared with EGFR-mutant or double wild-type lesions, KRAS-mutant nodules were more clonal.

Trimming removed 8 bases from V and 5 bases from J, with 15 bases in between. The germline gives CDR1 SNHLY, CDR2 FYNNEI. The CDR3 length is 13 residues. Patients had resection in Japan or China between the mid-2010s and the late 2010s. The TCR sequence derives from a person aged 65 to 79 with lung adenocarcinoma. The material sequenced was FFPE minimally invasive lung adenocarcinoma tissue. V gene TRBV2 combines with J gene TRBJ2-5, with D uncertain. Here the CDR3 reads CASLVSQRETQYF. CDR3 sequence (DNA): TGTGCCAGCTTAGTTTCCCAGAGGGAGACCCAGTACTTC.